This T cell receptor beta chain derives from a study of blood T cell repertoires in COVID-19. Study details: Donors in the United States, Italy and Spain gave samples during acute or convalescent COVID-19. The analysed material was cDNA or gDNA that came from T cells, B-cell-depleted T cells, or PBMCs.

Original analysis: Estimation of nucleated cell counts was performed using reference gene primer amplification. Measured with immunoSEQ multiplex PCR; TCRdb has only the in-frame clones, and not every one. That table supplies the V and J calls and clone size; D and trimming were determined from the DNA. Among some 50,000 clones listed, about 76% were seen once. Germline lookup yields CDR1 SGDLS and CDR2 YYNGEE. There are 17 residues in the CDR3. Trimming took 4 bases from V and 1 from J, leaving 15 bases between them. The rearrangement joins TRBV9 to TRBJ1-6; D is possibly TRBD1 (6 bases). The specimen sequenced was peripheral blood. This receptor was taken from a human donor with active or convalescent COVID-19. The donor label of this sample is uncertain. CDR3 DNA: TGTGCCAGCAGCCCCAAGGGGGGGCGATCCTATAATTCACCCCTCCACTTT. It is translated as CASSPKGGRSYNSPLHF.